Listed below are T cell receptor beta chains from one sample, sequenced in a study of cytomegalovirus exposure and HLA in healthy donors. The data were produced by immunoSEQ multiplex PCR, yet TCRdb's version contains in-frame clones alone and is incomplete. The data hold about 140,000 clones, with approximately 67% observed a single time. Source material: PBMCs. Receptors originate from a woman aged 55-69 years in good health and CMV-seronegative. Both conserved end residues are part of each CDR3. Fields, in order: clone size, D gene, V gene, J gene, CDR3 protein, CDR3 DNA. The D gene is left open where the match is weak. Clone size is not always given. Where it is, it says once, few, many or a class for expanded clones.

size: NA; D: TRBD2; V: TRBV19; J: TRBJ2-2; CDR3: CASSISLRGGLTGELFF; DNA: TGTGCCAGTAGTATATCTTTGCGGGGGGGCCTCACCGGGGAGCTGTTTTTT
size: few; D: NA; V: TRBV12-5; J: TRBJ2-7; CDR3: CASGPPGSYEQYF; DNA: TGTGCTAGTGGCCCGCCGGGGTCCTACGAGCAGTACTTC
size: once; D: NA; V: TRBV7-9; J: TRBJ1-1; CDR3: CASSPLAGLNTEAFF; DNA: TGTGCCAGCAGCCCATTGGCAGGCTTGAACACTGAAGCTTTCTTT
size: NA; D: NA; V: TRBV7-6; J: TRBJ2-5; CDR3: CASSLSDSPRETQYF; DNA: TGTGCCAGCAGCTTATCAGACAGCCCGAGGGAGACCCAGTACTTC
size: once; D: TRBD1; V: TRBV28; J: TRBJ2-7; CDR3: CASSLDRGAYEQYF; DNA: TGTGCCAGCAGTTTGGACAGGGGGGCCTACGAGCAGTACTTC
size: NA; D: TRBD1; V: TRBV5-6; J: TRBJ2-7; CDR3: CASSLRGQGAYEQYF; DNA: TGTGCCAGCAGCTTGAGGGGACAGGGGGCCTACGAGCAGTACTTC
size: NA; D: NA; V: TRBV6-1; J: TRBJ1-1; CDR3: CASTSTSSEAFF; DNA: TGTGCCAGCACCTCGACTAGTTCTGAAGCTTTCTTT
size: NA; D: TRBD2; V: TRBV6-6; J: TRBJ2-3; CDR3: CASTQTSGTDTQYF; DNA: TGTGCCAGCACCCAGACTAGCGGCACAGATACGCAGTATTTT
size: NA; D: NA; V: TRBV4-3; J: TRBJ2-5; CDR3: CASSQAEGVGTQYF; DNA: TGCGCCAGCAGCCAAGCGGAAGGGGTGGGGACCCAGTACTTC
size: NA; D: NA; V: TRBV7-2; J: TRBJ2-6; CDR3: CASSLGGVGANVLTF; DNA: TGTGCCAGCAGCTTAGGCGGGGTTGGGGCCAACGTCCTGACTTTC
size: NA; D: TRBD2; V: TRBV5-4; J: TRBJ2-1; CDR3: CASSQEGGLAGGNSQFF; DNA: TGTGCCAGCAGCCAAGAAGGGGGCTTAGCGGGAGGGAATTCGCAGTTCTTC
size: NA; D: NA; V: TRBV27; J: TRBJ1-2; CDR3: CASIQGREIYGYTF; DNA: TGTGCCAGCATACAGGGAAGGGAGATCTATGGCTACACCTTC
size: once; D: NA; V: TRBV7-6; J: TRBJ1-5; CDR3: CASSFVSCEVTGGNQPQHF; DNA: TGTGCCAGCAGCTTCGTCTCGTGTGAGGTCACCGGGGGCAATCAGCCCCAGCATTTT
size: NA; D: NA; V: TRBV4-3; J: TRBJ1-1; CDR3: CASSPRALGGWNTEAFF; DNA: TGCGCCAGCAGCCCAAGAGCATTGGGGGGTTGGAACACTGAAGCTTTCTTT
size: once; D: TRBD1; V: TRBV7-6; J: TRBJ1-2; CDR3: CASSLEDRGGGYTF; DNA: TGTGCCAGCAGCTTAGAAGACAGGGGCGGTGGCTACACCTTC
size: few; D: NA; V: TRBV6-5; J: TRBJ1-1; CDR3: CASRVTGIMNTEAFF; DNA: TGTGCCAGCAGGGTCACAGGGATCATGAACACTGAAGCTTTCTTT
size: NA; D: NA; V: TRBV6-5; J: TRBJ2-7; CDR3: CASSSLYEQYF; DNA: TGTGCCAGCAGTTCTCTTTACGAGCAGTACTTC
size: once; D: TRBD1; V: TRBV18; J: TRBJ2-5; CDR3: CASSPRQGAGGETQYF; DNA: TGTGCCAGCTCACCGCGACAGGGGGCGGGCGGAGAGACCCAGTACTTC
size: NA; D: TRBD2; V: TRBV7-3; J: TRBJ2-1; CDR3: CASSLTGTTLHNEQFF; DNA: TGTGCCAGCAGCTTAACCGGGACTACCCTCCACAATGAGCAGTTCTTC
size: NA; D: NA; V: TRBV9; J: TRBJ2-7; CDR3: CASSVGGPGVYEQYF; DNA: TGTGCCAGCAGCGTAGGAGGACCAGGGGTCTACGAGCAGTACTTC
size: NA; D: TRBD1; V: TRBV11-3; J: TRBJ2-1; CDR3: CASSLRDRAYNEQFF; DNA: TGTGCCAGCAGCCTCCGGGACAGGGCGTACAATGAGCAGTTCTTC
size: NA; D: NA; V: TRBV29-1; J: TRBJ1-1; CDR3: CSVMQGGNTEAFF; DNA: TGCAGCGTTATGCAGGGAGGGAACACTGAAGCTTTCTTT
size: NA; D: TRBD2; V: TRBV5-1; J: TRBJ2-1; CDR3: CASSPLNSGNPYNEQFF; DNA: TGCGCCAGCAGCCCCCTCAATAGCGGGAATCCCTACAATGAGCAGTTCTTC
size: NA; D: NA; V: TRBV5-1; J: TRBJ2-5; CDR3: CASSLGRVIGETQYF; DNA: TGCGCCAGCAGCTTGGGCAGGGTTATAGGTGAGACCCAGTACTTC
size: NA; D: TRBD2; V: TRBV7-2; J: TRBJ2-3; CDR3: CASSSPSGGNTQYF; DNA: TGTGCCAGCAGCTCCCCTAGCGGGGGAAATACGCAGTATTTT
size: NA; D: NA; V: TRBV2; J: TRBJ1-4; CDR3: CASTRDINEKLFF; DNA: TGTGCCAGCACTAGGGACATTAATGAAAAACTGTTTTTT
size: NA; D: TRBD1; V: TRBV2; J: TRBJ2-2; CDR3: CASRGTGTGELFF; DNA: TGTGCCAGCAGAGGGACAGGGACCGGGGAGCTGTTTTTT
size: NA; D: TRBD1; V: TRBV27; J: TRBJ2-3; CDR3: CASSSTPGQNTDTQYF; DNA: TGTGCCAGCAGTTCAACTCCGGGACAGAACACAGATACGCAGTATTTT
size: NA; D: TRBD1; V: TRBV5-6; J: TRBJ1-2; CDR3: CASSLGQGLSYGYTF; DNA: TGTGCCAGCAGCCTTGGACAGGGGTTGAGCTATGGCTACACCTTC
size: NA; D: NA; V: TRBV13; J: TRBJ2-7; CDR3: CASRKDRDINEQYF; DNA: TGTGCCAGCAGAAAGGACCGGGACATAAACGAGCAGTACTTC
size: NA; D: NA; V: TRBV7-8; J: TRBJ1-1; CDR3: CASSRRQMNTEAFF; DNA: TGTGCCAGCAGCCGTCGACAGATGAACACTGAAGCTTTCTTT
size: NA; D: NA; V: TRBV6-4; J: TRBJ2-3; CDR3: CASSDVAGNTQYF; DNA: TGTGCCAGCAGTGACGTCGCGGGGAATACGCAGTATTTT
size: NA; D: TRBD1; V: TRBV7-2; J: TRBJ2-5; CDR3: CASSTGGLQETQYF; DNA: TGTGCCAGCAGCACAGGGGGCCTCCAAGAGACCCAGTACTTC
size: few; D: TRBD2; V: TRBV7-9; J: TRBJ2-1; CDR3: CASMPRTSGGHHNEQFF; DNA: TGTGCCAGCATGCCCAGGACTAGCGGGGGTCACCACAATGAGCAGTTCTTC
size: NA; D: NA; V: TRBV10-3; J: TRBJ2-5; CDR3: CAISESTVIGSQYF; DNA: TGTGCCATCAGTGAGTCGACTGTCATCGGGTCCCAGTACTTC
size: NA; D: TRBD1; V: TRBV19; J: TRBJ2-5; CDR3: CASSMPGQGHETQYF; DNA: TGTGCCAGTAGTATGCCGGGACAGGGTCATGAGACCCAGTACTTC
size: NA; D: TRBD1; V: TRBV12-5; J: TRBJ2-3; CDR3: CASSTTGASTDTQYF; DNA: TGTGCTAGTAGCACTACAGGGGCTAGCACAGATACGCAGTATTTT
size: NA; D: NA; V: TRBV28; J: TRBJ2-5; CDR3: CASSGGGAQYF; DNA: TGTGCCAGCAGTGGAGGGGGGGCCCAGTACTTC
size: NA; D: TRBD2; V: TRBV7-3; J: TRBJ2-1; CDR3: CASSRAGGGGNEQFF; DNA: TGTGCCAGCAGCAGAGCGGGAGGGGGGGGCAATGAGCAGTTCTTC
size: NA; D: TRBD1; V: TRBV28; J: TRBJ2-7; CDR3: CASSFARTGDEQYF; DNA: TGTGCCAGCAGTTTTGCTCGGACAGGGGACGAGCAGTACTTC
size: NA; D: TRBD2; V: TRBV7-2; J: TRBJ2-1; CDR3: CASSLAGGYNEQFF; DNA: TGTGCCAGCAGCTTAGCGGGGGGGTACAATGAGCAGTTCTTC
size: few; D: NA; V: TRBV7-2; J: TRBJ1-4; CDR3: CASSPGQNEKLFF; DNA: TGTGCCAGCAGCCCTGGACAGAATGAAAAACTGTTTTTT
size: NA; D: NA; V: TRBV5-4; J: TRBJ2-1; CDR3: CASSLQGAGNEQFF; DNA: TGTGCCAGCAGTCTCCAAGGGGCCGGGAATGAGCAGTTCTTC
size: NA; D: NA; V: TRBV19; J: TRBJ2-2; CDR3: CASSMFPGELFF; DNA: TGTGCCAGTAGTATGTTCCCGGGGGAGCTGTTTTTT
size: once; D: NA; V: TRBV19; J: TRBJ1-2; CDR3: CASSMRERGTYGYTF; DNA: TGTGCCAGTAGTATGAGGGAACGGGGAACGTATGGCTACACCTTC
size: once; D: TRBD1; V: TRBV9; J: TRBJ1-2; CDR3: CASGGTGYGYTF; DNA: TGTGCCAGCGGCGGGACAGGCTATGGCTACACCTTC
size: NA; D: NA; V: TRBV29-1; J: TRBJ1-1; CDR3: CSVSNTEAFF; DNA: TGCAGCGTCTCGAACACTGAAGCTTTCTTT
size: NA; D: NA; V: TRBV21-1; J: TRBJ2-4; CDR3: CASSNSAGLIAKNIQYF; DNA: TGTGCCAGCAGCAATTCGGCAGGGCTCATAGCCAAAAACATTCAGTACTTC
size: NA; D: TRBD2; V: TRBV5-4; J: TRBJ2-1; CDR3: CASSSLAGNEQFF; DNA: TGTGCCAGCAGCAGTCTAGCGGGGAATGAGCAGTTCTTC
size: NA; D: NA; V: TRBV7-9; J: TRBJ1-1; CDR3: CASSLAVEAFF; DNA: TGTGCCAGCAGCTTAGCCGTTGAGGCTTTCTTT
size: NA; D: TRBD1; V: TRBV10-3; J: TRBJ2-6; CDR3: CAISVSGGPGANVLTF; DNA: TGTGCCATCAGTGTTTCAGGGGGCCCTGGGGCCAACGTCCTGACTTTC
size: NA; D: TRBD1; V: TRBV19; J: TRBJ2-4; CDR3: CASSTRTGLAKNIQYF; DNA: TGTGCCAGTAGTACCCGGACAGGCTTAGCCAAAAACATTCAGTACTTC
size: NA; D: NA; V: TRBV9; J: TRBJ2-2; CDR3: CASSVVGESTGELFF; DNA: TGTGCCAGCAGCGTAGTCGGGGAGAGCACCGGGGAGCTGTTTTTT
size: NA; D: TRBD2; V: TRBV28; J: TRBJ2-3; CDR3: CASRTSGTDTQYF; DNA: TGTGCCAGCAGGACTAGCGGCACAGATACGCAGTATTTT
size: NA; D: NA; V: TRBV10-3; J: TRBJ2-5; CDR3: CAISPGFRETQYF; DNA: TGTGCCATCAGCCCCGGGTTCCGGGAGACCCAGTACTTC
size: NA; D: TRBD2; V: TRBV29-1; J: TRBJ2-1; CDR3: CSVEGREGTYNEQFF; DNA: TGCAGCGTTGAAGGCCGGGAGGGGACTTACAATGAGCAGTTCTTC
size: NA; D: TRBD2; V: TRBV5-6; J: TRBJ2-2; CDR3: CASSFEGGPGTGELFF; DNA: TGTGCCAGCAGCTTTGAGGGAGGGCCCGGCACCGGGGAGCTGTTTTTT
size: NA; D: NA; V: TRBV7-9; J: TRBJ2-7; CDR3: CSSRTLNGVGYEQYF; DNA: TGTTCCAGCAGAACTTTGAACGGAGTAGGCTACGAGCAGTACTTC
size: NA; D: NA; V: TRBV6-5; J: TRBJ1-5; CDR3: CASSPVGDIRQPQHF; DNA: TGTGCCAGCAGTCCCGTGGGCGACATCCGTCAGCCCCAGCATTTT